These T cell receptor beta chains were read from a single sample in a study of CD8 T cells in Susac syndrome. In TCRdb, the immunoSEQ multiplex PCR reads were re-called with MiXCR into one record per CDR3 protein. This sample yields hundreds of thousands of distinct CDR3 sequences, of which 70% to 90% are seen a single time; around 0.2% belongs to the top ten. The specimen was CD8+ T cells from PBMCs. These receptors all come from a human donor with multiple sclerosis. The CDR3 runs from the conserved cysteine through the conserved F or W. D genes are given only for firm matches. Rows give clone size only sometimes, using once, few, many, or a class for an expanded clone.

TRBV5-1	-	-	TRBJ2-7	CASSLDSDYEQYF	TGCGCCAGCAGCTTGGACAGCGACTACGAGCAGTACTTC
TRBV6-2/TRBV6-3	-	few	TRBJ1-2	CASTGGGGYTF	TGTGCCAGTACGGGAGGAGGAGGCTACACCTTC
TRBV7-9	-	-	TRBJ1-5	CASSLDEPAGTSMEHF	TGTGCCAGCAGCTTGGACGAACCGGCCGGGACGTCTATGGAGCATTTT
TRBV27	TRBD2	-	TRBJ2-7	CASSWRLAGAYEQYF	TGTGCCAGCAGTTGGAGACTAGCGGGAGCCTACGAGCAGTACTTC
TRBV27	-	-	TRBJ2-7	CASNPGGSGYEQYF	TGTGCCAGCAACCCCGGGGGATCCGGCTACGAGCAGTACTTC
TRBV28	TRBD2	-	TRBJ2-1	CASSSRLAWHEQFF	TGTGCCAGCAGTTCCAGACTAGCGTGGCATGAGCAGTTCTTC
TRBV30	TRBD1	-	TRBJ2-7	CAGSTGAISEQYF	TGTGCCGGCTCAACAGGGGCGATTAGTGAGCAGTACTTC
TRBV28	-	-	TRBJ1-1	CASSFPRSGVSLALNTEAFF	TGTGCCAGCAGTTTCCCCCGATCCGGGGTATCTTTGGCCTTGAACACTGAAGCTTTCTTT
TRBV19	TRBD1	-	TRBJ1-1	CASSLTGGSIWNTEAFF	TGTGCCAGTAGTCTCACAGGGGGCTCGATATGGAACACTGAAGCTTTCTTT
TRBV5-6	TRBD1	-	TRBJ2-7	CASSIDRGAYEQYF	TGTGCCAGCAGCATCGACAGGGGAGCCTACGAGCAGTACTTC